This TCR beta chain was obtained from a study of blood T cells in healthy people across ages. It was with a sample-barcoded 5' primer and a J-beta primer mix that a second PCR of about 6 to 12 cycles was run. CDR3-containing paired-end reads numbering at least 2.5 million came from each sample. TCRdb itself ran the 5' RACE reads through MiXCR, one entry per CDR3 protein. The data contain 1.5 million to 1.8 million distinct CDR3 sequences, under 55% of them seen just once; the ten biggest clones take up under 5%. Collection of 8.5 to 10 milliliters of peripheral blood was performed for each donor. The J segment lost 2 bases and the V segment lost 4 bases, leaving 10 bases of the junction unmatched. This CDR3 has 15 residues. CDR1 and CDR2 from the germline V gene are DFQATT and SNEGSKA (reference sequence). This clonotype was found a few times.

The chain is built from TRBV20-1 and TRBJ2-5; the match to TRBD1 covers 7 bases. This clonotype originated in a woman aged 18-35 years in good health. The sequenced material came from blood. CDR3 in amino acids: CSATSRDRVQETQYF. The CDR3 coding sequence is TGCAGTGCTACCTCCCGGGACAGAGTACAAGAGACCCAGTACTTC.